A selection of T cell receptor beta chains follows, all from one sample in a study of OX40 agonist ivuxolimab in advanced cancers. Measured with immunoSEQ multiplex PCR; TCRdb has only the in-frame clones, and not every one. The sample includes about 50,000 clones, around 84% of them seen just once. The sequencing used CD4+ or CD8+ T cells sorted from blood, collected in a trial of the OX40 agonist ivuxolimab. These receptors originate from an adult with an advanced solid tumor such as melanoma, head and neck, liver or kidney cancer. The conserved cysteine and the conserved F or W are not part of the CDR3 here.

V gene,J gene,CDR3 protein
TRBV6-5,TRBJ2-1,ASSKGQDHYNEQF
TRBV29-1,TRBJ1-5,SVQGQGDQPQH
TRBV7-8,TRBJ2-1,ASSLSLEQF
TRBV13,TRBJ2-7,ASSSLLISGRNEQY
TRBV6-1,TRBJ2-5,ASSVLATSQETQY
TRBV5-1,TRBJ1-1,ASSRTIQLQGLNTEAF
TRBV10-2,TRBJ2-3,ASGPMGRSTDTQY
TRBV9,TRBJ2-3,ASSVWEGPDTQY
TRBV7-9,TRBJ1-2,ASSSRALNYGYT
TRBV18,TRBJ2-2,ASSLSHREATGELF
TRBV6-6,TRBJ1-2,ASSRSADGGYT
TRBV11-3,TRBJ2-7,ASSAGQGAREQY
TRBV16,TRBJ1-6,ASSQSGSSSPLH
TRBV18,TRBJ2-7,ASSPTIGSSYEQY
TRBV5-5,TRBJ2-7,ASSFSYEQY
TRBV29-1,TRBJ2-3,SVEGTQTSTDTQY
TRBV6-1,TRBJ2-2,ASSERKGRWAGELF
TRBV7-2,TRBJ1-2,ASSLAFLGANHYGYT
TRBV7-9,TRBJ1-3,ASSLASVTGNTIY